This TCR beta chain appears in the sequencing data of a study of siplizumab effects on memory and regulatory T cells. Remarks on this clone: Its antigen is not identified.

The CDR3 sequence is 14 residues long. Germline loops: CDR1 PRHDT, CDR2 FYEKMQ (reference sequence). Trimming left V 4 bases short and J 5 bases short, with 13 bases between. Produced via immunoSEQ multiplex PCR; TCRdb's table is partial and in-frame only. The sample lists more than 75,000 clones, 93% seen once, with 6.5% in the top ten. Notes on the study in general: Mappable alloreactive CD4+ clones came from Treg cells less than 70% of the time on average with siplizumab, against 25% to 30% in controls.

V usage is TRBV13 and J usage is TRBJ2-3; D uncertain. The source is a human donor in good health. The sequenced sample consisted of CD8+ T cells sorted from blood. The CDR3 region has the DNA TGTGCCAGCAGCTCCATCGGGCGGCAAGATACGCAGTATTTT. This encodes CASSSIGRQDTQYF. Combining the CDR3 with reference TRBV13 and TRBJ2-3 gives the whole variable domain AAGVIQSPRHLIKEKRETATLKCYPIPRHDTVYWYQQGPGQDPQFLISFYEKMQSDKGSIPDRFSAQQFSDYHSELNMSSLELGDSALYFCASSSIGRQDTQYFGPGTRLTVL.